Below, 10 T cell receptor beta chains from the same sample are listed, as sequenced in a study of OX40 agonist ivuxolimab in advanced cancers. Clones were sequenced by immunoSEQ multiplex PCR, and TCRdb holds only the in-frame ones, with some missing. The top ten clones hold roughly 0.71% of a sample with approximately 89,000 clones, around 90% of them seen once. The starting material was CD4+ or CD8+ T cells sorted from blood, obtained in a trial of the OX40 agonist ivuxolimab. All receptors come from an adult with an advanced solid tumor such as melanoma, head and neck, liver or kidney cancer.

The gene calls are TRBV6-6 and TRBJ2-7; 11 positions agree with TRBD1. CDR1 and CDR2 (germline): MNHNY, SVGAGI (reference sequence). The CDR3 spans 15 residues. V dropped 5 bases and J dropped 9; count of bases not matched to a gene: 12. The CDR3 sequence is CASSRNADRGLLQYF. In nucleotides, the CDR3 is TGTGCCAGCAGTCGCAACGCGGACAGGGGGCTTTTGCAGTACTTC.

J is TRBJ2-1 and V is TRBV5-1; 10 bases line up with TRBD1. The germline gives CDR1 SGHRS, CDR2 YFSETQ. V shed 1 base and J 7 bases; nucleotides not matched to a gene: 8. The CDR3 runs to 16 residues. The CDR3 DNA is TGCGCCAGCAGCTTGACTCCCGGGACAGGGGATAATGAGCAGTTCTTC. As protein: CASSLTPGTGDNEQFF.

V usage is TRBV5-4 and J usage is TRBJ2-1; D tentatively reads TRBD1 or TRBD2 (5 bases each). The CDR3 is made up of 15 amino acids. The germline gives CDR1 SGHNT, CDR2 YYREEE (reference sequence). V lost 2 bases, J lost 3 bases, and 12 bases lay in between. This CDR3 reads CASSLGQGRYNEQFF. The CDR3 DNA reads as TGTGCCAGCAGCTTAGGTCAGGGACGCTACAATGAGCAGTTCTTC.

This clone was seen once. The genes are TRBV7-3 and TRBJ1-1; no firm D call. V gave up 6 bases and J gave up 1 base, with 6 bases separating them. Germline V CDR1 and CDR2: SGHTA, FQGTGA. The CDR3 runs 12 residues. CDR3 amino acids: CASSAGNTEAFF. The CDR3 coding sequence is TGTGCCAGCAGTGCAGGGAACACTGAAGCTTTCTTT.

This CDR3 reads CASSFGGRVNEQFF. The CDR3 coding sequence is TGCGCCAGCAGCTTCGGGGGGCGCGTCAATGAGCAGTTCTTC. J is TRBJ2-1 and V is TRBV5-1; TRBD2 might be the D (7 bases). The CDR3 runs 14 residues. Germline CDR1 is SGHRS and CDR2 is YFSETQ. The V gene lost 2 bases and the J gene lost 6 bases, with 12 bases spanning the gap.

V is TRBV5-4 and J is TRBJ1-2, with a weak D call TRBD1 (6 bases). Germline V gene sequence: CDR1 SGHNT, CDR2 YYREEE (reference sequence). This CDR3 is 13 amino acids long. The V gene lost 2 bases and the J gene lost 8 bases, with 13 bases spanning the gap. Here the CDR3 DNA reads TGTGCCAGCAGCTTACAGGGTGTTAAGGGCTACACCTTC. Protein: CASSLQGVKGYTF.

Worth noting for this clone: Other DNA sequences within the sample encode an identical CDR3. The CDR3 protein is CASSLGRTSTDTQYF. The CDR3 DNA sequence: TGTGCCAGCAGCTTGGGTAGGACTAGCACAGATACGCAGTATTTT. V is TRBV5-6 and J is TRBJ2-3; tentative D call: TRBD2 (5 bases). There are 15 residues in the CDR3. Germline values: CDR1 SGHDT, CDR2 YYEEEE. V was pared by 0 bases and J by 0 bases, with 8 bases between.

This clone was found once. The chain uses TRBV27 and TRBJ2-3; unclear D gene. Per the germline V gene, CDR1 is MNHEY and CDR2 is SMNVEV (reference sequence). V was pared by 1 base and J by 6 bases, with 11 bases between. The CDR3 sequence is 14 residues long. The CDR3 loop reads CASSLWLSRDTQYF. DNA for the CDR3: TGTGCCAGCAGTTTATGGCTTAGCAGGGATACGCAGTATTTT.

This chain joins TRBV30 and TRBJ1-3; 7 nucleotides line up with TRBD1. The trim removed 0 bases at V and 3 bases at J, leaving 2 bases unmatched. Looked up from germline, CDR1 is GTSNPN and CDR2 is SVGIG (reference sequence). This CDR3 region has 14 residues. CDR3 loop: CAWSVGGVGNTIYF. The CDR3 DNA follows: TGTGCCTGGAGTGTAGGGGGCGTTGGAAACACCATATATTTT.

V is TRBV27 and J is TRBJ2-6; D remains unclear. The germline V gene has CDR1 MNHEY and CDR2 SMNVEV (reference sequence). V dropped 6 bases and J dropped 3 bases, with 12 bases sitting between them. This CDR3 is built from 15 residues. The CDR3 region has the DNA TGTGCCAGCAGCCCGCGGATACTTGGGGCCAACGTCCTGACTTTC. This encodes CASSPRILGANVLTF.